The present TCR beta chain was sequenced within a study of T-cell memory formation after mild COVID-19. Turning to the study itself: For the most part, TCR clusters were specific to one donor.

TCRdb itself ran the 5' RACE reads through MiXCR, one entry per CDR3 protein. Here the sample spans around 320,000 distinct CDR3 sequences, 25% to 30% being singletons. CDR3 length: 13 residues. V lost 5 bases and J lost 13, with 17 bases in between. Germline CDR1 SGHTA, CDR2 FQGNSA. The sequenced sample was PBMCs or a T cell subset sorted from them (not recorded which). This chain uses TRBV7-2 with TRBJ1-4; the D is unclear. The sequence was collected from an adult woman who had mild COVID-19 (a few samples of this study predate the infection). Cell type and time point are not known. The CDR3 nucleotides read TGTGCCAGCAGCCTCGGAGAAGGGCTGATACTGTTTTTT. It encodes CASSLGEGLILFF. The variable domain in full, with the rest retrieved from reference TRBV7-2 and TRBJ1-4, is GAGVSQSPSNKVTEKGKDVELRCDPISGHTALYWYRQSLGQGLEFLIYFQGNSAPDKSGLPSDRFSAERTGGSVSTLTIQRTQQEDSAVYLCASSLGEGLILFFGSGTQLSVL.